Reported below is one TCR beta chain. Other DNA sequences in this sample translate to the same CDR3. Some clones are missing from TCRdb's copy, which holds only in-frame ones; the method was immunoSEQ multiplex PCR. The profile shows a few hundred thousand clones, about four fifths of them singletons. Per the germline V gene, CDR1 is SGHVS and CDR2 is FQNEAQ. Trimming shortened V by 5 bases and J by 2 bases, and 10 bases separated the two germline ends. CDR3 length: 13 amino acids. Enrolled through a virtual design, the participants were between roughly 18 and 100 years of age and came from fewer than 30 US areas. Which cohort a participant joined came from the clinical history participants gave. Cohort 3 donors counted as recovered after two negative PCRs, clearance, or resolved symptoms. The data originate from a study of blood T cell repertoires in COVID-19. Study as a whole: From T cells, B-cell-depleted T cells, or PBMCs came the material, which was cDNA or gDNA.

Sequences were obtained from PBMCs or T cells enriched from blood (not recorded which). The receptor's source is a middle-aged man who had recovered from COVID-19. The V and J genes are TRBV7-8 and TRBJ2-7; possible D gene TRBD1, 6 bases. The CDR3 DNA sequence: TGTGCCAGCAGCCGTGGACAGACCTACGAGCAGTACTTC. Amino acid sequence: CASSRGQTYEQYF.